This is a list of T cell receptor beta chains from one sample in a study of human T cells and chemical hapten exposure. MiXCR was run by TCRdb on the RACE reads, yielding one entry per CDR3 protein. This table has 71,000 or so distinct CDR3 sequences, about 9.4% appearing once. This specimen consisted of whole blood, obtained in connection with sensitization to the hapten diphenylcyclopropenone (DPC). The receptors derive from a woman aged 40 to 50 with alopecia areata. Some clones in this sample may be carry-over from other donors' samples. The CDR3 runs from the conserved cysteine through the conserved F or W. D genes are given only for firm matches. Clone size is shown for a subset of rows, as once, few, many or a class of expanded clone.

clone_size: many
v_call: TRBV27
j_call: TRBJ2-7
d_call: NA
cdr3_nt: TGTGCCAGTTTTAGCGTCTCCTACGAGCAGTACTTC
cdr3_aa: CASFSVSYEQYF

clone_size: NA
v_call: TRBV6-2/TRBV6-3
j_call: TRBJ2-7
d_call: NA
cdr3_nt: TGTGCCAGCAGTTTACAGGGGACTAACTACGAGCAGTACTTC
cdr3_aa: CASSLQGTNYEQYF

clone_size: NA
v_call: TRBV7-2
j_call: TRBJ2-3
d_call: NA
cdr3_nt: TGTGCCACCATTCCGGGGGATACGCAGTATTTT
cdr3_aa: CATIPGDTQYF

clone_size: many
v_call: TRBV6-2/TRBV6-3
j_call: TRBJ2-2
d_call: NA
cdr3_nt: TGTGCCACCCCGGGACCTAACACCGGGGAGCTGTTTTTT
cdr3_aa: CATPGPNTGELFF

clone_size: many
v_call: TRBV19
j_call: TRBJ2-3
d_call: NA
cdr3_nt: TGTGCCAGTAGCCATAGCACAGATACGCAGTATTTT
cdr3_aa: CASSHSTDTQYF

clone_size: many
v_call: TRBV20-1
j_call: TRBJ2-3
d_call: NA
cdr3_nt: TGCAGTGCTAGAGATCCAAAGGACGGGGGATACACAGATACGCAGTATTTT
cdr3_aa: CSARDPKDGGYTDTQYF

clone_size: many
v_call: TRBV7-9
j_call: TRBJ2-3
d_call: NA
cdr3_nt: TGTGCCAGCAGCCGAGAGGGGCGCACAGATACGCAGTATTTT
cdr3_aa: CASSREGRTDTQYF

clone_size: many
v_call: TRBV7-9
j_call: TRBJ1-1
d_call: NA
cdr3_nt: TGTGCCAGCAGCTCCCGGGGCGGCCTTCTCATGAACACTGAAGCTTTCTTT
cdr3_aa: CASSSRGGLLMNTEAFF

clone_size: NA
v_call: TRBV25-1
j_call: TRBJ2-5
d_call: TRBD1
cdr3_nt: TGTGCCAGCGGGGGACAGGGAGCGGAGACCCAGTACTTC
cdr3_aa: CASGGQGAETQYF

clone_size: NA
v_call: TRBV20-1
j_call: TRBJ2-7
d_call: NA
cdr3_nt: TGCAGTGCTAGTCCCTCAAACGAGCAGTACTTC
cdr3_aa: CSASPSNEQYF

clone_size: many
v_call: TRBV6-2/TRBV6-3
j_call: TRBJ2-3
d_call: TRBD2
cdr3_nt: TGTTTCAGCAGTTCAGCGGGGACGAGCACAGATACGCAGTATTTT
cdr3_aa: CFSSSAGTSTDTQYF

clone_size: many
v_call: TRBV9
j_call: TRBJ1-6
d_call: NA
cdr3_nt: TGTGCCAGCAGCCCCCTCCCCGGCTCACCCCTCCACTTT
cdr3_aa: CASSPLPGSPLHF

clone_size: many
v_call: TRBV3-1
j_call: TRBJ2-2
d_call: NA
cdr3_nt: TGTGCCAGCAGCCCCGGGTCGAACACCGGGGAGCTGTTTTTT
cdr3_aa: CASSPGSNTGELFF

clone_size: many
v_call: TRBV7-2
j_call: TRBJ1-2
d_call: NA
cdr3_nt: TGTGCCAGCAGCTCCGACGGGAACTATGGCTACACCTTC
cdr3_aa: CASSSDGNYGYTF

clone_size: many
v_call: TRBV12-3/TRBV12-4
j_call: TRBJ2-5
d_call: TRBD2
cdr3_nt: TGTGCCAGCAGTTTGTCGGGAGGGGGGGAGACCCAGTACTTC
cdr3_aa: CASSLSGGGETQYF

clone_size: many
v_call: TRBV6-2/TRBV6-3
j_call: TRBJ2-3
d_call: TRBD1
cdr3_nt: TGTGCCAGCAGCTCACCGGCCTATGGACAGGGTGGAGATACGCAGTATTTT
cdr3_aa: CASSSPAYGQGGDTQYF

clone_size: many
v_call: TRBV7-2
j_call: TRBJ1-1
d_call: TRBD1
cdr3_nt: TGTGCCAGCAGGGAAGGGGGCATGAACACTGAAGCTTTCTTT
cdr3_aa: CASREGGMNTEAFF

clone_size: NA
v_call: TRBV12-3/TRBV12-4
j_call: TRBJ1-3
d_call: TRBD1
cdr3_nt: TGTGCCAGCAGTCCGAGGACAGGGATGGAGGCTGGAAACACCATATATTTT
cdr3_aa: CASSPRTGMEAGNTIYF

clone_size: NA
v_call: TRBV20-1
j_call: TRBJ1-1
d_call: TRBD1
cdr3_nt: TGCAGTGCTGGGAACAGGGGCACTGAAGCTTTCTTT
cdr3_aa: CSAGNRGTEAFF

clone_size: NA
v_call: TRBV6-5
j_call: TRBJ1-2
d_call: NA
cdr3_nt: TGTGCCAGCAGCCGGACAGAGTTTAACTATGGCTACACCTTC
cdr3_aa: CASSRTEFNYGYTF

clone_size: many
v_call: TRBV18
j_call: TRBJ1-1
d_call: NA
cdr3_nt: TGTGCCAGCTCACCGACAGGTGAGGCTGAAGCTTTCTTT
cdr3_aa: CASSPTGEAEAFF

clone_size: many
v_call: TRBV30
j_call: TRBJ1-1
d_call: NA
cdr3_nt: TGTGCCTGGAGTCAGGGCACTGAAGCTTTCTTT
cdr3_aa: CAWSQGTEAFF

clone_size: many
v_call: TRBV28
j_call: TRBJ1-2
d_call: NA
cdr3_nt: TGTGCCAGCAGGTTGGACGGATTCTATGGCTACACCTTC
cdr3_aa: CASRLDGFYGYTF

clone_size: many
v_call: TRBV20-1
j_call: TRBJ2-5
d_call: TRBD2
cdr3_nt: TGCAGTGCTAGAGCGACTAGCGGGGGGGCCGTGGTAGGAGAGACCCAGTACTTC
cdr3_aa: CSARATSGGAVVGETQYF

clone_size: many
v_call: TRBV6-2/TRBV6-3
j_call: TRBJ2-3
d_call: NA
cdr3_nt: TGTGCCAGCAGTTACCGGCCGGCTAGCACAGATACGCAGTATTTT
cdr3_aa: CASSYRPASTDTQYF

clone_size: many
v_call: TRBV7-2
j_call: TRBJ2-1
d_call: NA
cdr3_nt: TGTGCCAGCACCGTAGGCAGAGAGCAGTTCTTC
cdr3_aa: CASTVGREQFF

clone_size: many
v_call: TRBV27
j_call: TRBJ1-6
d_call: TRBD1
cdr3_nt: TGTGCCAGCCATCTCGGGGGACAGGCCTATAATTCACCCCTCCACTTT
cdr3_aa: CASHLGGQAYNSPLHF

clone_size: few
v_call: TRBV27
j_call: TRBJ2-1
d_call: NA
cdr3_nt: TGTGCCAGCAGATTACTTCGAGGGGGGCCCGATGAGCAGTTCTTC
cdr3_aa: CASRLLRGGPDEQFF

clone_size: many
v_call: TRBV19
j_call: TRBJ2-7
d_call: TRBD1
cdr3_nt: TGTGCCAGTAGTATAGACTTATCGACAGGGACCTACGAGCAGTACTTC
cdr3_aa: CASSIDLSTGTYEQYF

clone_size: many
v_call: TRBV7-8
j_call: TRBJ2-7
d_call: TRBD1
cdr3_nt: TGTGCCAGCAGCTTAGCCGGACAGGCCTCCAGTTACGAGCAGTACTTC
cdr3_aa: CASSLAGQASSYEQYF

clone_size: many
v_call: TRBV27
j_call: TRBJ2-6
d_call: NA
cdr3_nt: TGTGCCAGCAGTTTGGTGGCAGGGGCCACCTCTGGGGCCAACGTCCTGACTTTC
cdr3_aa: CASSLVAGATSGANVLTF

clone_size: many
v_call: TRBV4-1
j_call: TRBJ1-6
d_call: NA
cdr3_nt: TGCGCCAGCAGCCAAGACGCGGGCACCTATAATTCACCCCTCCACTTT
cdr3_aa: CASSQDAGTYNSPLHF

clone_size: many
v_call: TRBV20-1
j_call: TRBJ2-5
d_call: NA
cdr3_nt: TGCAGTTTATCTGGAGAAGAGACCCAGTACTTC
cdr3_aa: CSLSGEETQYF

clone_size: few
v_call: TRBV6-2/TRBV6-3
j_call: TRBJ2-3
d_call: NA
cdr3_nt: TGTGCCAGCAGTTATGCCGGGAGCTCCACAGATACGCAGTATTTT
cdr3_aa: CASSYAGSSTDTQYF

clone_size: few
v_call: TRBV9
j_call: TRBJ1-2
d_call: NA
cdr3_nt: TGTGCCAGCAGCGTAGTTCACGGCAACTATGGCTACACCTTC
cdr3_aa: CASSVVHGNYGYTF

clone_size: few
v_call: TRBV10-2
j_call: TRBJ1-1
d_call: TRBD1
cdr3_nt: TGCGCCAGCAGTGAGGGACAGGTGGGCTCTGAAGCTTTCTTT
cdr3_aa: CASSEGQVGSEAFF

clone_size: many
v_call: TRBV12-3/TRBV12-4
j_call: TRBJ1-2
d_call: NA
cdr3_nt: TGTGCCAGCAGTATACAACAGGGTAGCTACTATGGCTACACCTTC
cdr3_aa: CASSIQQGSYYGYTF

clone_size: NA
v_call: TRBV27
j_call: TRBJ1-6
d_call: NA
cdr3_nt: TGTGCCAGCAGTATAGGGGCGGCTTATAATTCACCCCTCCACTTT
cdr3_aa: CASSIGAAYNSPLHF

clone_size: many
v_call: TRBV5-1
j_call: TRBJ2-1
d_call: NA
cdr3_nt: TGCGCCAGCAGACCCGGGACCCACGACAATGAGCAGTTCTTC
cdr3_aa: CASRPGTHDNEQFF

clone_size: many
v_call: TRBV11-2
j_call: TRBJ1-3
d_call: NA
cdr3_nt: TGTGCCAGCAGCCAACCATGGGGGCGTTGGGCTGGAAACACCATATATTTT
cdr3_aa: CASSQPWGRWAGNTIYF

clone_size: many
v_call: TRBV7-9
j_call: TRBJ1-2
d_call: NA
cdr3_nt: TGTGCCAGCAGCTTAGGACAAGACCATGGCTACACCTTC
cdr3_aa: CASSLGQDHGYTF

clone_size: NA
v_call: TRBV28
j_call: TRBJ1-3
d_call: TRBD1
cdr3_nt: TGTGCCAGCAGTGCGCAGGGGGGGCAGGAAAACACCATATATTTT
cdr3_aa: CASSAQGGQENTIYF

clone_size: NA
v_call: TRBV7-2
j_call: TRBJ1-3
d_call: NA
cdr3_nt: TGTGCCAGCAGCTTAGTCCAGGCTGGAAACACCATATATTTT
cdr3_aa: CASSLVQAGNTIYF

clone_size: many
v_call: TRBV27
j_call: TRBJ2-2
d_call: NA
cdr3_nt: TGTGCCAGCAGTTTATCTGTCACCGGGGAGCTGTTTTTT
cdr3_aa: CASSLSVTGELFF

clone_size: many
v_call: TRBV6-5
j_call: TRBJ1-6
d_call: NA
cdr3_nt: TGTGCCAGCAGTTACGGAGGATTGGATTCACCCCTCCACTTT
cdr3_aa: CASSYGGLDSPLHF

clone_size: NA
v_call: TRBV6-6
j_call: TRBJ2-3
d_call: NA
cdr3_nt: TGTGCCAGCAGTTCGGGGGCTGACACAGATACGCAGTATTTT
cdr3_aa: CASSSGADTDTQYF

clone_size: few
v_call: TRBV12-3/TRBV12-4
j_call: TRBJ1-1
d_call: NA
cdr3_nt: TGTGCCAGCATAAACAGGGAATTAAGGACTGAAGCTTTCTTT
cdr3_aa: CASINRELRTEAFF

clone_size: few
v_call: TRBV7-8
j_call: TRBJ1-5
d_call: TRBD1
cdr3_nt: TGTGCCAGCAGCCCAAGGGGGACAGGTAATCAGCCCCAGCATTTT
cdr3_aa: CASSPRGTGNQPQHF

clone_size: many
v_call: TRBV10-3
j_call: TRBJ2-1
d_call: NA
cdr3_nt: TGTGCCATCAGCCCCGGGACTCCCGGGGGAGGGCAGTTCTTC
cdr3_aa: CAISPGTPGGGQFF

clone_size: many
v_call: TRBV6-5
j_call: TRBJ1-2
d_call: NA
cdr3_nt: TGTGCCAGCAGACAAAGTGTTACCTATGGCTACACCTTC
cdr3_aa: CASRQSVTYGYTF

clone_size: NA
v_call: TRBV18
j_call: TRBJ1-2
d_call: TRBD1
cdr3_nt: TGTGCCAGCTCACCGAGTGTCGACAGGGGTGATGGCTACACCTTC
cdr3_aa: CASSPSVDRGDGYTF

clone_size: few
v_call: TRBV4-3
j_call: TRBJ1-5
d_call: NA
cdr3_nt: TGCGCCAGCAGCCAAGACGGGATCAACGGCCCCCAGCATTTT
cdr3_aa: CASSQDGINGPQHF

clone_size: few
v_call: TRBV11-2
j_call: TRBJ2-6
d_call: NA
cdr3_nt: TGTGCCAGCAGCTTTAGGGGGGGCTCTGGGGCCAACGTCCTGACTTTC
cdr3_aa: CASSFRGGSGANVLTF

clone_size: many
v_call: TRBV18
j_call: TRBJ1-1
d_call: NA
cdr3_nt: TGTGCCAGCTCACCGCAGGGGCGACGGTTCGAAGCTTTCTTT
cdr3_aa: CASSPQGRRFEAFF